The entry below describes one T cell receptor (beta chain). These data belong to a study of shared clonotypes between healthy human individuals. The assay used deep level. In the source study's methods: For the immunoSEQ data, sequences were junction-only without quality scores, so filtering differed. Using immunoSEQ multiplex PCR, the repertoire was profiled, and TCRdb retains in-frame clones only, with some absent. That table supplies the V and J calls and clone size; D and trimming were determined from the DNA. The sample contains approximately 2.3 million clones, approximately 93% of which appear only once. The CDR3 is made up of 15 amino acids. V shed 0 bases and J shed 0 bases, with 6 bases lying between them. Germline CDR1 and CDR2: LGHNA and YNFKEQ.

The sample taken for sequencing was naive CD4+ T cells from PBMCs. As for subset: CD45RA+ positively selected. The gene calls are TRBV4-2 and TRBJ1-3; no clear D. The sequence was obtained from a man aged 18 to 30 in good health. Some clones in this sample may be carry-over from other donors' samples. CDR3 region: CASSQDWGSGNTIYF. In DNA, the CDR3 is TGTGCCAGCAGCCAAGATTGGGGCTCTGGAAACACCATATATTTT.